The entry that follows covers one T cell receptor (beta chain) sequence. Some clones are missing from TCRdb's copy, which holds only in-frame ones; the method was immunoSEQ multiplex PCR. The sample records more than 30,000 clones, 90% to 95% being singletons. This record comes from a study of T cell changes during pregnancy in multiple sclerosis. The CDR3 runs to 17 residues. Germline V CDR1 and CDR2: KGHSH, LQKENI. The V gene lost 0 bases and the J gene lost 2 bases, with 16 bases spanning the gap. The sequence came from a female donor in good health, enrolled as a control in a pregnancy study. Sequencing used CD4+ T cells from peripheral blood mononuclear cells, obtained in the third trimester of pregnancy. The rearrangement uses TRBV18 and TRBJ1-1; D is unresolved. The chain's CDR3 is CASSPPHSSLLNTEAFF. The CDR3 DNA reads as TGTGCCAGCTCACCACCGCATAGCAGCCTCCTCAACACTGAAGCTTTCTTT.